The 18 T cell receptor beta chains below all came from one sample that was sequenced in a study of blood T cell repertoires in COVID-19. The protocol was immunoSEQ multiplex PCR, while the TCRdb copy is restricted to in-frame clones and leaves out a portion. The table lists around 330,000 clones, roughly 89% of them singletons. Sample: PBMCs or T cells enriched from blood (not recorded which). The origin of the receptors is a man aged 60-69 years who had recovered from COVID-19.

The CDR3 loop is CASSQVDRDEQYF. Written as DNA, the CDR3 is TGCGCCAGCAGCCAAGTGGATCGGGACGAGCAGTACTTC. V gene TRBV4-1 combines with J gene TRBJ2-7, with no clear D. Germline lookup yields CDR1 MGHRA and CDR2 YSYEKL. V lost 1 base and J lost 5, with 9 bases in between. This CDR3 contains 13 residues.

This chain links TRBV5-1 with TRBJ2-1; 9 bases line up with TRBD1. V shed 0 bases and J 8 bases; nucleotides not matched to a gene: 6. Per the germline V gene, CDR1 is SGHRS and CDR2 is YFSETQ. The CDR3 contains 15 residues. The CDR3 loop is CASSLGDRGFDEQFF. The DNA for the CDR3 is TGCGCCAGCAGCTTGGGTGACAGGGGGTTCGATGAGCAGTTCTTC.

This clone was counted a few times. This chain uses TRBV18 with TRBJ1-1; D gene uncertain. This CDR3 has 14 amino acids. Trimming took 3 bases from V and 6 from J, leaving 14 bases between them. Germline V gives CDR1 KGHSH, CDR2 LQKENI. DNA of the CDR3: TGTGCCAGCTCACCCTTAGCGAGGCTTTCTGAAGCTTTCTTT. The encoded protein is CASSPLARLSEAFF.

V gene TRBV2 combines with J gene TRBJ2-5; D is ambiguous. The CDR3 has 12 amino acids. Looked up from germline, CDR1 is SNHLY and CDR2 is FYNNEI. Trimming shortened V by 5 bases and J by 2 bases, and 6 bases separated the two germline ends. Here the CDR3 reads CASSIIQETQYF. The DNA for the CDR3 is TGTGCCAGCAGTATTATACAAGAGACCCAGTACTTC.

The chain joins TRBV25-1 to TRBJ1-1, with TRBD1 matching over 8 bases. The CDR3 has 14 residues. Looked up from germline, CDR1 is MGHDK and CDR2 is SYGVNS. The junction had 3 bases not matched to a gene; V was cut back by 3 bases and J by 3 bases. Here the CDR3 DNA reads TGTGCCAGCAGTGACAGGGGGCAGCACACTGAAGCTTTCTTT. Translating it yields CASSDRGQHTEAFF. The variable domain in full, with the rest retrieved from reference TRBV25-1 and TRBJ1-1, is EADIYQTPRYLVIGTGKKITLECSQTMGHDKMYWYQQDPGMELHLIHYSYGVNSTEKGDLSSESTVSRIRTEHFPLTLESARPSHTSQYLCASSDRGQHTEAFFGQGTRLTVV.

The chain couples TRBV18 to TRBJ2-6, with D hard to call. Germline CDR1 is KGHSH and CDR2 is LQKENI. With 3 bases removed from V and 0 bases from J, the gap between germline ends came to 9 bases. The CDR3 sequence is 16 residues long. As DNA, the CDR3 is TGTGCCAGCTCACCTACTGTCGACTCTGGGGCCAACGTCCTGACTTTC. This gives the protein CASSPTVDSGANVLTF.

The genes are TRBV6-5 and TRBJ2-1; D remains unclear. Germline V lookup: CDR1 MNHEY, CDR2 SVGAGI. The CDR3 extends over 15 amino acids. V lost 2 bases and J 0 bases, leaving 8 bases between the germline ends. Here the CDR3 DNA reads TGTGCCAGCAGTTACGAGTCGAGCTCCTACAATGAGCAGTTCTTC. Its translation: CASSYESSSYNEQFF.

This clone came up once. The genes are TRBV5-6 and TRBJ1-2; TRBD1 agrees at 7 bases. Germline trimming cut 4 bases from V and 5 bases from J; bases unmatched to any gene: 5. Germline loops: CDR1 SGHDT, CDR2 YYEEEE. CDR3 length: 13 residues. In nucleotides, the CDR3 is TGTGCCAGCAGCCGACAGGGCCGTTATGGCTACACCTTC. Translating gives CASSRQGRYGYTF. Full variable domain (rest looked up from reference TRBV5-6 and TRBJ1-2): DAGVTQSPTHLIKTRGQQVTLRCSPKSGHDTVSWYQQALGQGPQFIFQYYEEEERQRGNFPDRFSGHQFPNYSSELNVNALLLGDSALYLCASSRQGRYGYTFGSGTRLTVV.

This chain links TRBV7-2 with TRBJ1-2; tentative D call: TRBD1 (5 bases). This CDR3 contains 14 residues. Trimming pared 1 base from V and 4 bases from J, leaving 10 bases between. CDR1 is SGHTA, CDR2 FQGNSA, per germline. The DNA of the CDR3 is TGTGCCAGCAGCTTAGGACAGAATGTCTATGGCTACACCTTC. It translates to CASSLGQNVYGYTF.

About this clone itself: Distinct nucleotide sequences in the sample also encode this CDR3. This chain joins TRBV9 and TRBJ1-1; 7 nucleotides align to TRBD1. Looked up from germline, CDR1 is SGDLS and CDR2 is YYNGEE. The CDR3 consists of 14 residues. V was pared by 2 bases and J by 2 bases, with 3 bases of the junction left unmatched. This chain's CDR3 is CASSVTGANTEAFF. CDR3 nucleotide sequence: TGTGCCAGCAGCGTTACAGGGGCTAACACTGAAGCTTTCTTT.

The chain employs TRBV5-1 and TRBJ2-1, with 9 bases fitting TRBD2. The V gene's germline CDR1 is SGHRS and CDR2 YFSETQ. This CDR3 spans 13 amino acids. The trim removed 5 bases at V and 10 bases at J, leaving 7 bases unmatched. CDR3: CASSSGSIGEQFF. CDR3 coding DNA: TGCGCCAGCAGTAGCGGGAGTATAGGGGAGCAGTTCTTC. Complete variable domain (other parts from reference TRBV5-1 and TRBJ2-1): KAGVTQTPRYLIKTRGQQVTLSCSPISGHRSVSWYQQTPGQGLQFLFEYFSETQRNKGNFPGRFSGRQFSNSRSEMNVSTLELGDSALYLCASSSGSIGEQFFGPGTRLTVL.

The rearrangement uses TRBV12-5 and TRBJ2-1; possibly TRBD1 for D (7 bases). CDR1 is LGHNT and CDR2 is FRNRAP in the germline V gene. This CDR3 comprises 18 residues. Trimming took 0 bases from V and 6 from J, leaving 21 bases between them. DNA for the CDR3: TGTGCTAGTGGTTTGGTACGGGACGGGCAGGGGGGTCCCAATGAGCAGTTCTTC. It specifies CASGLVRDGQGGPNEQFF.

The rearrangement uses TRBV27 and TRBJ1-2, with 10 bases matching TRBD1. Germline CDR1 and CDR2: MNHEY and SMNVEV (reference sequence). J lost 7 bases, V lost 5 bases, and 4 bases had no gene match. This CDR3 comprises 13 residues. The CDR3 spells CASSRDRGSGYTF. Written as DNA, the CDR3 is TGTGCCAGCAGTCGGGACAGGGGAAGTGGCTACACCTTC.

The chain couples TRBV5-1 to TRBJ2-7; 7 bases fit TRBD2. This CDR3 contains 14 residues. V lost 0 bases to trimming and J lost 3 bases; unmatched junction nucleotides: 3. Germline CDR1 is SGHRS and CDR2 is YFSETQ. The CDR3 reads CASSLVGTNYEQYF. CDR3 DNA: TGCGCCAGCAGCTTGGTTGGGACTAACTACGAGCAGTACTTC.

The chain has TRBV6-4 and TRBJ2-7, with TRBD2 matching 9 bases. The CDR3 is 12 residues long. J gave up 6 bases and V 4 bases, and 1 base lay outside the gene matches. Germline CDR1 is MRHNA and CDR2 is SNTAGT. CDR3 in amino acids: CASSVLAGEQYF. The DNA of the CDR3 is TGTGCCAGCAGTGTACTAGCGGGCGAGCAGTACTTC.

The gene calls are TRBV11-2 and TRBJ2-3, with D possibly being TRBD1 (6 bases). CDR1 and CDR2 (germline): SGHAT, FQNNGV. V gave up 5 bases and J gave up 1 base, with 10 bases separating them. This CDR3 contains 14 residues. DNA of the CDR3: TGTGCCAGCAGCCTAGGGGGAGGCACAGATACGCAGTATTTT. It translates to CASSLGGGTDTQYF.

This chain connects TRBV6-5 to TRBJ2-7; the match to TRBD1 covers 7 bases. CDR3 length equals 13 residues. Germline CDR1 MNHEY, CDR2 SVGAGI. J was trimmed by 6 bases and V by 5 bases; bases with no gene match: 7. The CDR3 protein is CASSTDHRGEQYF. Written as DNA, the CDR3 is TGTGCCAGCAGTACCGATCACAGGGGCGAGCAGTACTTC.

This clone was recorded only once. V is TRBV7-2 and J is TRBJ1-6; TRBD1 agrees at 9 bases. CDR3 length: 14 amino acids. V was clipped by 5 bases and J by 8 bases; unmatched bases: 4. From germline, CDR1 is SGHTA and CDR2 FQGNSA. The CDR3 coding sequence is TGTGCCAGCAGCCAGAGGACAGGGGATTCACCCCTCCACTTT. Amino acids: CASSQRTGDSPLHF.